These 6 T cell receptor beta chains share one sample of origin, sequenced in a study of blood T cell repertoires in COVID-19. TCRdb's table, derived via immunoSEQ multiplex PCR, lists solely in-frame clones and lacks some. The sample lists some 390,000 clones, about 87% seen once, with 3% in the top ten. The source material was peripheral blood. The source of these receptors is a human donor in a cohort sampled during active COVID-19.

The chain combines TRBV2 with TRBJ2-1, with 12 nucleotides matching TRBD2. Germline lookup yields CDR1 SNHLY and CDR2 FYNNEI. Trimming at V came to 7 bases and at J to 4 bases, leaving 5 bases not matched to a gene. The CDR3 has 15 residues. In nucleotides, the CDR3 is TGTGCCAGCAATCCACTAGCGGGAGGTTACAATGAGCAGTTCTTC. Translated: CASNPLAGGYNEQFF.

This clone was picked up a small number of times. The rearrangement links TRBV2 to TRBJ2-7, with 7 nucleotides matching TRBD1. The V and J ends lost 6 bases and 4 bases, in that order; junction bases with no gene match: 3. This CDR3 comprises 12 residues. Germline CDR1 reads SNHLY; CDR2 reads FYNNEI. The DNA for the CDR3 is TGTGCCAGCAGCGGGACAGTTTACGAGCAGTACTTC. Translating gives CASSGTVYEQYF. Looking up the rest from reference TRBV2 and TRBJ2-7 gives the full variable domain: EPEVTQTPSHQVTQMGQEVILRCVPISNHLYFYWYRQILGQKVEFLVSFYNNEISEKSEIFDDQFSVERPDGSNFTLKIRSTKLEDSAMYFCASSGTVYEQYFGPGTRLTVT.

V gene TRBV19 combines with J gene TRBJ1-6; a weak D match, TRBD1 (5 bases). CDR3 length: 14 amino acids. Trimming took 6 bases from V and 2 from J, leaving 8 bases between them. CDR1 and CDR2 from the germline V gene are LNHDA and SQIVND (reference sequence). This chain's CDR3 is CASRGEAYNSPLHF. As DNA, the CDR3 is TGTGCCAGTAGAGGGGAAGCCTATAATTCACCCCTCCACTTT.

The CDR3 protein is CATAPGGSSDYGYTF. Written as DNA, the CDR3 is TGTGCCACCGCTCCAGGGGGTAGCTCGGACTATGGCTACACCTTC. The chain links TRBV19 to TRBJ1-2; 7 positions agree with TRBD1. Germline V gene lookup returns CDR1 LNHDA and CDR2 SQIVND (reference sequence). V lost 10 bases, J lost 3 bases, and 14 bases stayed unmatched. The CDR3 is 15 residues long.

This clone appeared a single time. CDR3 protein: CASSYSGRGDSPLHF. The DNA for the CDR3 is TGTGCCAGCAGTTACTCCGGGAGGGGGGATTCACCCCTCCACTTT. This chain links TRBV6-5 with TRBJ1-6, with D possibly matching TRBD1 (6 bases). Germline assignment: CDR1 MNHEY and CDR2 SVGAGI. Trimming cost V 0 bases and J 8 bases, with 11 bases left between them. There are 15 residues in the CDR3.

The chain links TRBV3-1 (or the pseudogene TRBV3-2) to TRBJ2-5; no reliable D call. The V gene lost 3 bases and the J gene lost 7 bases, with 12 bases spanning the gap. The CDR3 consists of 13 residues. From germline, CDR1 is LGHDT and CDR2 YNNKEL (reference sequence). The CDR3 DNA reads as TGTGCCAGCAGCCAGTTTGACGGCGGGACCCAGTACTTC. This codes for CASSQFDGGTQYF.